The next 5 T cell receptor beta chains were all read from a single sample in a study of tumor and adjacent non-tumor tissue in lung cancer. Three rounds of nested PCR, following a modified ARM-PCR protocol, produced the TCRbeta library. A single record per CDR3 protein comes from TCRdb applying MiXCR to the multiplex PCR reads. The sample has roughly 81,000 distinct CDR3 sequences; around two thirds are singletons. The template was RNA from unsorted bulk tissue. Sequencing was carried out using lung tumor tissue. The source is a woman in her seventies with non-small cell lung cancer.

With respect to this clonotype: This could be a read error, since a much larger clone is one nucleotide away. CDR3: CASNLGTSGDNEQFF. DNA for the CDR3: TGTGCCAGCAACCTCGGGACTAGCGGGGACAATGAGCAGTTCTTC. This rearrangement joins TRBV7-8 to TRBJ2-1, with 13 bases aligning to TRBD2. Germline-derived CDR1 and CDR2 are SGHVS and FQNEAQ. After removal of 7 bases from V and 5 bases from J, the junction contained 5 bases not matched to a gene. CDR3 length: 15 residues.

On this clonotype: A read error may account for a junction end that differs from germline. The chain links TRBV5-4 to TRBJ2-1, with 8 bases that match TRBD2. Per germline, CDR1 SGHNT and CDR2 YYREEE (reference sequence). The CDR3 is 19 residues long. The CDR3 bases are TGTGCTAGCAGCATGGGACTAGGGGGAGACTTAAGCTCCTACAATGAGCAGTTCTTC. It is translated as CASSMGLGGDLSSYNEQFF.

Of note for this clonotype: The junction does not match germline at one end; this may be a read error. CDR3 protein: CASNPLRDSKPYEKYF. CDR3 nucleotide sequence: TGTGCCAGCAATCCTCTCCGGGACAGTAAACCCTACGAGAAGTACTTC. The J gene is TRBJ2-7, the V gene TRBV6-5, with 7 nucleotides matching TRBD1. Germline V gene sequence: CDR1 MNHEY, CDR2 SVGAGI. The CDR3 has 16 residues.

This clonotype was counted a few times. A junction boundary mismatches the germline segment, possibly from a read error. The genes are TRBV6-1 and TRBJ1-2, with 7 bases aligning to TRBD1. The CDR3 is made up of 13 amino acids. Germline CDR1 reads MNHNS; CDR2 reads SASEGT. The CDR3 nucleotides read TGTGCCGGCAATTTACAGGGGAACTATGGTTACACCTTC. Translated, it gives CAGNLQGNYGYTF.

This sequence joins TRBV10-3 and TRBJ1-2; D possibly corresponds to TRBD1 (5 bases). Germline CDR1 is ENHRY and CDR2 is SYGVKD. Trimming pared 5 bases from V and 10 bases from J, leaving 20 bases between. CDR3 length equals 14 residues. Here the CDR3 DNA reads TGTGCCATCAGTAGGGGAACAGAGGCGGATGACTACACCTTC. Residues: CAISRGTEADDYTF.